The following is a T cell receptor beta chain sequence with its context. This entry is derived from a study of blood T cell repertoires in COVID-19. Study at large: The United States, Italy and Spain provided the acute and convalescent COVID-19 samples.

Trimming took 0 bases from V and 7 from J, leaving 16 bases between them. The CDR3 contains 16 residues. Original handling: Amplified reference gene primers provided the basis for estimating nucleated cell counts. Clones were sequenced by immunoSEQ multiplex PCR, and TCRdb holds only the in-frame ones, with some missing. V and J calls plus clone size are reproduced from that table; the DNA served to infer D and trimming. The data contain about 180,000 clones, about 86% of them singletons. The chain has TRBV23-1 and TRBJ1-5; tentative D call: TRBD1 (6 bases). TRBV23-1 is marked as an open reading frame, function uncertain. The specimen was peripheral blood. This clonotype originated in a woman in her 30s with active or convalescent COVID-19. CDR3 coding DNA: TGCGCCAGCAGTCAATCAGTCAGGGGTCAACGCCAGCCCCAGCATTTT. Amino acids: CASSQSVRGQRQPQHF.